This passage covers 12 T cell receptor beta chains from one sample sequenced in a study of monozygotic twins with inflammatory bowel disease. From the 5' RACE reads, TCRdb lists one entry per CDR3 protein and no DNA. The specimen's table records nearly 450,000 distinct CDR3 sequences. Material: blood. Receptor source: a human donor with ulcerative colitis or Crohn's disease, or a healthy co-twin of an affected twin (not recorded which).

The rearrangement links TRBV28 to TRBJ2-2; TCRdb's D call, TRBD2, is unchecked because there is no DNA. The CDR3 consists of 13 residues. Germline CDR1 reads MDHEN; CDR2 reads SYDVKM. This chain's CDR3 is CASGTSGSGELFF.

This rearrangement joins TRBV2 to TRBJ1-1; TCRdb returns TRBD1, unconfirmable since there is no DNA. The germline V gene has CDR1 SNHLY and CDR2 FYNNEI. The CDR3 has 13 amino acids. The CDR3 spells CASSGQAETEAFF.

The rearrangement uses TRBV4-1 and TRBJ2-7; lacking DNA, the TRBD1 call made by TCRdb goes unchecked. CDR1 and CDR2 from the germline V gene are MGHRA and YSYEKL. This CDR3 comprises 15 residues. The CDR3 here is CASSQSGRGFDEQYF.

The rearrangement links TRBV28 to TRBJ1-3; TCRdb calls TRBD1, which cannot be checked without DNA. The germline V gene encodes CDR1 MDHEN and CDR2 SYDVKM. The CDR3 runs 15 residues. This CDR3 reads CASSLLGGPGNTIYF.

The rearrangement joins TRBV3-1 to TRBJ1-1; lacking DNA, the TRBD1 call made by TCRdb goes unchecked. Germline V gene data show CDR1 as LGHDT and CDR2 as YNNKEL (reference sequence). The CDR3 is 14 residues long. CDR3 amino acids: CASTQANRGTEAFF.

The chain recombines TRBV30 with TRBJ2-1; without DNA, the TCRdb call of TRBD2 cannot be checked. The CDR3 has 16 residues. Germline V lookup: CDR1 GTSNPN, CDR2 SVGIG (reference sequence). CDR3: CAWTGLAGTSYNEQFF.

The J gene is TRBJ1-5, the V gene TRBV12-3 or TRBV12-4; lacking DNA, the TRBD1 call made by TCRdb goes unchecked. The CDR3 is 14 residues long. The CDR3 sequence: CASSSDRGRQPQHF.

The rearrangement uses TRBV4-2 and TRBJ1-2. The CDR3 consists of 16 residues. In germline, CDR1 is LGHNA, CDR2 YNFKEQ. The chain's CDR3 is CASSQDAGGGRYGYTF.

The chain employs TRBV24-1 and TRBJ1-2. This CDR3 has 15 residues. Germline V lookup: CDR1 KGHDR, CDR2 SFDVKD. CDR3 in amino acids: CATRPKRGLNYGYTF.

CDR3 residues: CASSSGVLNMQYF. The chain couples TRBV7-2 to TRBJ2-4; the TCRdb call, TRBD1, lacks DNA for checking. The CDR3 totals 13 residues. Germline lookup yields CDR1 SGHTA and CDR2 FQGNSA.

V gene TRBV12-3 or TRBV12-4 combines with J gene TRBJ2-3. This CDR3 spans 14 amino acids. The CDR3 is CASSLGLGTDTQYF.

The V and J genes are TRBV5-6 and TRBJ2-1; TCRdb names TRBD2, which stays unverified in the absence of DNA. This CDR3 region has 17 residues. Germline V CDR1 and CDR2: SGHDT, YYEEEE. CDR3 loop: CASSAPTSGGSFNEQFF.